This T cell receptor beta chain was identified in a study of blood T cell repertoires in COVID-19. On the study more broadly: T cells, B-cell-depleted T cells, or PBMCs supplied cDNA or gDNA.

TCRdb's copy holds only in-frame clones and misses some; the assay was immunoSEQ multiplex PCR. Among 150,000 or so clones, roughly 83% were seen once, and the ten largest hold around 5%. Germline V gene sequence: CDR1 GTSNPN, CDR2 SVGIG (reference sequence). The ends were cut back, 0 bases at V and 8 bases at J, with 14 bases in the middle. The CDR3 runs to 14 residues. The material sequenced was peripheral blood. The chain links TRBV30 to TRBJ2-1, with TRBD1 as a possible D gene (6 bases). This sequence was found in a woman aged 70-85 years with COVID-19, enrolled during active disease. CDR3 nucleotides: TGTGCCTGGAGTGTAGGGACACCGCGCGATGAGCAGTTCTTC. Translated: CAWSVGTPRDEQFF.